Shown below are 21 T cell receptor beta chains from a single sample sequenced in a study of technical replicates of blood from four donors. TCRdb's table, derived via immunoSEQ multiplex PCR, lists solely in-frame clones and lacks some. The sample has roughly 70,000 clones; 85% to 95% are singletons. Sequenced: T cells isolated from PBMCs. The source is a human donor in good health.

DNA for the CDR3: TGCAGCGTTGAAGAACACGGGAGGGGTGAGCAGTTCTTC. It specifies CSVEEHGRGEQFF. The V gene is TRBV29-1, the J gene TRBJ2-1, with 8 bases lining up with TRBD2. This CDR3 is 13 amino acids long. The V segment lost 0 bases and the J segment 9 bases; nucleotides outside the gene matches: 4. Germline loops: CDR1 SQVTM, CDR2 ANQGSEA.

V is TRBV6-1 and J is TRBJ1-1, with D unresolved. In germline, CDR1 is MNHNS, CDR2 SASEGT. V lost 2 bases and J lost 1, with 8 bases in between. The CDR3 covers 14 residues. CDR3 DNA: TGTGCCAGCAGTGAAACCGCGGGGAACACTGAAGCTTTCTTT. Its translation: CASSETAGNTEAFF.

The J gene is TRBJ2-7, the V gene TRBV19; D ambiguous. The germline CDR1 and CDR2 sequences are LNHDA and SQIVND (reference sequence). The CDR3 totals 15 residues. The V end was cut by 3 bases, the J end by 0 bases, with 12 bases between. CDR3 DNA sequence: TGTGCCAGTAGTATTCAGCCTTACAGCTCCTACGAGCAGTACTTC. It encodes CASSIQPYSSYEQYF.

The chain carries TRBV7-9 and TRBJ1-1, with D tentatively TRBD1 (5 bases). Germline CDR1 reads SEHNR; CDR2 reads FQNEAQ (reference sequence). The CDR3 extends over 14 amino acids. Trimming removed 5 bases from V and 1 base from J, with 11 bases in between. The CDR3: CASSLQAQNTEAFF. The CDR3 DNA sequence: TGTGCCAGCAGCCTACAGGCACAGAACACTGAAGCTTTCTTT.

The V gene is TRBV19, the J gene TRBJ1-1, with TRBD1 matching 7 bases. There are 11 residues in the CDR3. CDR1 LNHDA and CDR2 SQIVND come from the germline V gene (reference sequence). The V and J ends lost 9 bases and 11 bases, in that order; junction bases with no gene match: 9. The chain's CDR3 is CASSQTGTAFF. The DNA of the CDR3 is TGTGCCAGCAGTCAGACAGGGACTGCTTTCTTT.

The J gene is TRBJ2-7, the V gene TRBV19; no definite D call. The V gene lost 4 bases and the J gene lost 0 bases, with 16 bases spanning the gap. This CDR3 contains 16 residues. CDR1 LNHDA and CDR2 SQIVND come from the germline V gene (reference sequence). CDR3 sequence reads: CASSTTLQSPSYEQYF. The CDR3 DNA is TGTGCCAGTAGTACCACTCTTCAATCCCCCTCCTACGAGCAGTACTTC.

This chain uses TRBV5-1 with TRBJ1-1; unclear D gene. Germline values: CDR1 SGHRS, CDR2 YFSETQ. The ends were cut back, 0 bases at V and 4 bases at J, with 10 bases in the middle. The CDR3 is made up of 14 amino acids. Here the CDR3 reads CASSLDSSSTEAFF. CDR3 sequence (DNA): TGCGCCAGCAGCTTGGATAGTAGTAGCACTGAAGCTTTCTTT. Complete variable domain (other parts from reference TRBV5-1 and TRBJ1-1): KAGVTQTPRYLIKTRGQQVTLSCSPISGHRSVSWYQQTPGQGLQFLFEYFSETQRNKGNFPGRFSGRQFSNSRSEMNVSTLELGDSALYLCASSLDSSSTEAFFGQGTRLTVV.

This chain joins TRBV6-6 and TRBJ2-3; TRBD2 is a possible D gene (5 bases). Germline V gene data show CDR1 as MNHNY and CDR2 as SVGAGI (reference sequence). Trimming stripped 8 bases from V and 2 bases from J, with 8 bases between. The CDR3 is made up of 12 amino acids. CDR3 nucleotides: TGTGCCAGCGCCGGGAACACAGATACGCAGTATTTT. The encoded protein is CASAGNTDTQYF.

The chain employs TRBV19 and TRBJ2-7; TRBD2 agrees at 7 bases. J was trimmed by 3 bases and V by 7 bases; bases with no gene match: 12. The CDR3 has 15 amino acids. CDR1 and CDR2 (germline): LNHDA, SQIVND (reference sequence). In DNA form, the CDR3 reads TGTGCCAGTACCGCCGGGTATGGACTAGGCTACGAGCAGTACTTC. Protein product: CASTAGYGLGYEQYF.

The gene calls are TRBV6-1 and TRBJ1-2; the D gene is possibly TRBD1 (5 bases). Between the trimmed V and J ends, which lost 3 bases and 7 bases, there was a span of 12 bases. This CDR3 comprises 13 residues. Germline V gene data show CDR1 as MNHNS and CDR2 as SASEGT. The CDR3 DNA is TGTGCCAGCAGTGAGGACACCGCTATTGGCTACACCTTC. It translates to CASSEDTAIGYTF.

The V call is TRBV6-6, the J call TRBJ2-2; D unclear. This CDR3 region has 15 residues. Deletions cut 2 bases from V and 1 base from J, with 8 bases between. Germline V CDR1 and CDR2: MNHNY, SVGAGI (reference sequence). The CDR3 spells CASSYGSGNTGELFF. The CDR3 nucleotides read TGTGCCAGCAGTTACGGCTCAGGGAACACCGGGGAGCTGTTTTTT.

This rearrangement joins TRBV6-1 to TRBJ2-3; D may be TRBD2 (5 bases). With 8 bases removed from V and 6 bases from J, the gap between germline ends came to 15 bases. This CDR3 spans 13 amino acids. Germline values: CDR1 MNHNS, CDR2 SASEGT. DNA of the CDR3: TGTGCCAGCTCGATTCGGACTTACGATACGCAGTATTTT. Translation: CASSIRTYDTQYF.

In its sample, this clone was seen once. The chain carries TRBV12-5 and TRBJ1-5; 9 bases line up with TRBD1. Germline-derived CDR1 and CDR2 are LGHNT and FRNRAP. This CDR3 comprises 16 residues. J lost 2 bases, V lost 1 base, and 3 bases had no gene match. The CDR3: CASGLGDRGGNQPQHF. The CDR3 coding sequence is TGTGCTAGTGGTTTGGGCGACAGGGGGGGCAATCAGCCCCAGCATTTT.

The chain links TRBV30 to TRBJ2-3; 9 bases are shared with TRBD2. The germline CDR1 and CDR2 sequences are GTSNPN and SVGIG (reference sequence). V was clipped by 1 base and J by 3 bases; unmatched bases: 5. The CDR3 spans 15 residues. CDR3 loop: CAWSALAGATDTQYF. CDR3 sequence (DNA): TGTGCCTGGAGTGCGTTAGCGGGAGCAACAGATACGCAGTATTTT.

This chain uses TRBV29-1 with TRBJ2-6, with D maybe TRBD1 (5 bases). CDR1 and CDR2 from the germline V gene are SQVTM and ANQGSEA. The CDR3 spans 12 residues. Trimming took 5 bases from V and 9 from J, leaving 11 bases between them. The CDR3 here is CSVLTQGNVLTF. CDR3 nucleotide sequence: TGCAGCGTTCTGACCCAGGGCAACGTCCTGACTTTC.

The chain couples TRBV6-6 to TRBJ1-1; 8 bases are a match to TRBD1. This CDR3 spans 15 amino acids. Trimming took 2 bases from V and 5 from J; bases not matched to a gene: 7. CDR1 and CDR2 from the germline V gene are MNHNY and SVGAGI (reference sequence). The DNA for the CDR3 is TGTGCCAGCAGTTACGCCGACAGGGGAGGTACTGAAGCTTTCTTT. Residues: CASSYADRGGTEAFF.

This clone was counted a single time. The chain is built from TRBV6-5 and TRBJ1-4, with a tentative D call TRBD1 (5 bases). The germline gives CDR1 MNHEY, CDR2 SVGAGI. V was clipped by 4 bases and J by 8 bases, with 14 bases between them. The CDR3 sequence is 14 residues long. The CDR3 is CASSFGGELEKLFF. The CDR3 nucleotides are TGTGCCAGCAGTTTTGGGGGGGAGTTGGAAAAACTGTTTTTT.

The chain employs TRBV2 and TRBJ1-1; maybe TRBD1 (5 bases). The CDR3 runs 12 residues. Deletions cut 7 bases from V and 3 bases from J, with 9 bases between. Germline V gene sequence: CDR1 SNHLY, CDR2 FYNNEI. Written as DNA, the CDR3 is TGTGCCAGCATCCAAGGGGACACTGAAGCTTTCTTT. Its protein is CASIQGDTEAFF.

V gene TRBV30 combines with J gene TRBJ1-3; the D gene is possibly TRBD1 (5 bases). The CDR3 extends over 13 amino acids. The germline V gene encodes CDR1 GTSNPN and CDR2 SVGIG (reference sequence). Trimming cost V 2 bases and J 4 bases, with 9 bases left between them. CDR3 sequence (DNA): TGTGCCTGGAGTATAGGGGAAGGAAACACCATATATTTT. This codes for CAWSIGEGNTIYF.

This sequence joins TRBV2 and TRBJ1-5; D uncertain. Germline-derived CDR1 and CDR2 are SNHLY and FYNNEI. The CDR3 is 14 residues long. V was pared by 7 bases and J by 7 bases, with 17 bases between. The CDR3 spells CASTRGREGQPQHF. The CDR3 DNA is TGTGCCAGCACCCGAGGGAGGGAGGGACAGCCCCAGCATTTT.

This clone was detected only a few times. This sample includes further DNA sequences coding for the same CDR3. V gene TRBV9 combines with J gene TRBJ1-2, with 7 bases identical to TRBD1. CDR1 and CDR2 (germline): SGDLS, YYNGEE. V trimming: 0 bases; J trimming: 1 base; junction bases outside the gene matches: 0. The CDR3 spans 14 residues. CDR3: CASSVGQGNYGYTF. The DNA of the CDR3 is TGTGCCAGCAGCGTAGGACAGGGTAACTATGGCTACACCTTC.